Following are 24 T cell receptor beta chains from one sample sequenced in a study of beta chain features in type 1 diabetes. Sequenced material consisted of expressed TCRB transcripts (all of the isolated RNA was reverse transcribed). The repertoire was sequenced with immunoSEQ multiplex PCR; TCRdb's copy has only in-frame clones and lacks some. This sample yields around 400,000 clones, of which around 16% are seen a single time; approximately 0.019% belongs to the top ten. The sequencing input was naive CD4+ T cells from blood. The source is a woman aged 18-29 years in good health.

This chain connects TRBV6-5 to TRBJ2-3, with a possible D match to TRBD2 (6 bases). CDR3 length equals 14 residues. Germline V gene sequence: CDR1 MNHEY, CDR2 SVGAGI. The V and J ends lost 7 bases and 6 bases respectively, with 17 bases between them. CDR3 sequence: CASTSGGMADTQYF. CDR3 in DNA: TGTGCCAGCACATCCGGCGGGATGGCCGATACGCAGTATTTT.

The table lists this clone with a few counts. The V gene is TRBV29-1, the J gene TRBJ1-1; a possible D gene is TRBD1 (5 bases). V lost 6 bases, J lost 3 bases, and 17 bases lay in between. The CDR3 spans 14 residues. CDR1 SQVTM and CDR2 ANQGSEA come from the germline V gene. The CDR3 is CSVPLGGEDTEAFF. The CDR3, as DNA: TGCAGCGTACCTCTGGGGGGGGAGGACACTGAAGCTTTCTTT.

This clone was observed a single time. The CDR3 bases are TGTGCCTGGAGTCGACTAGCGTCCTACGAGCAGTACTTC. Translated, it gives CAWSRLASYEQYF. The rearrangement links TRBV30 to TRBJ2-7, with 8 bases identical to TRBD2. The germline CDR1 and CDR2 sequences are GTSNPN and SVGIG (reference sequence). The V segment lost 2 bases and the J segment 1 base; nucleotides outside the gene matches: 1. This CDR3 comprises 13 residues.

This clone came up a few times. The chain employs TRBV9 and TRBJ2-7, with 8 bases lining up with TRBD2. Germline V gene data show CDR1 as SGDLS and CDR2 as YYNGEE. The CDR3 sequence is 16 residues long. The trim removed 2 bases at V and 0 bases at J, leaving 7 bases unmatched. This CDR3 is CASSVSGSRISYEQYF. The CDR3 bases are TGTGCCAGCAGCGTCAGCGGGAGTAGGATCTCCTACGAGCAGTACTTC.

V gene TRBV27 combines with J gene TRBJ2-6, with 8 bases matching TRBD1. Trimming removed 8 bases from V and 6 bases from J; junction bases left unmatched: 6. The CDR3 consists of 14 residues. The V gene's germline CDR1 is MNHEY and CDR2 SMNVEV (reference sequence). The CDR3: CASRRTGTANVLTF. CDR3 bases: TGTGCCAGCCGGAGGACAGGGACGGCCAACGTCCTGACTTTC.

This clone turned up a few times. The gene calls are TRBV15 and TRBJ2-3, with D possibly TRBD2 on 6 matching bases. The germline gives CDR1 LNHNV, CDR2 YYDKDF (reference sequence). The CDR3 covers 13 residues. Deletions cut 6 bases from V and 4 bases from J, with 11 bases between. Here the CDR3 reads CATRRSGADTQYF. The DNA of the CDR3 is TGTGCCACCAGGAGATCGGGGGCAGATACGCAGTATTTT.

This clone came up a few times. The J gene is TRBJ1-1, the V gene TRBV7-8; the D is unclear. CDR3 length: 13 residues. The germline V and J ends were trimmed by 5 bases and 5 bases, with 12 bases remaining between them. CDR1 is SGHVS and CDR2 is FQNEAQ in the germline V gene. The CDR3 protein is CASSLRPRTEAFF. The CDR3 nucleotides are TGTGCCAGCAGCCTTAGGCCGAGGACTGAAGCTTTCTTT.

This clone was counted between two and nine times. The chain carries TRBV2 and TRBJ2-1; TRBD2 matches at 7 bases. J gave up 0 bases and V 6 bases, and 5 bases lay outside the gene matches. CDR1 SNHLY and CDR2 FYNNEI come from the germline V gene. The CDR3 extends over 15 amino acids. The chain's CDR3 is CASRQGLDSYNEQFF. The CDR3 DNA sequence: TGTGCCAGCAGGCAAGGACTAGACTCCTACAATGAGCAGTTCTTC.

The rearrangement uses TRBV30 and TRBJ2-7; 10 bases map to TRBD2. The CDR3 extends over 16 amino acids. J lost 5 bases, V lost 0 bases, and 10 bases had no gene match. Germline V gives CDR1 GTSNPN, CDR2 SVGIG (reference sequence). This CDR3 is CAWSVLGAGGPHEQYF. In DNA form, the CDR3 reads TGTGCCTGGAGTGTACTGGGAGCGGGAGGGCCCCACGAGCAGTACTTC.

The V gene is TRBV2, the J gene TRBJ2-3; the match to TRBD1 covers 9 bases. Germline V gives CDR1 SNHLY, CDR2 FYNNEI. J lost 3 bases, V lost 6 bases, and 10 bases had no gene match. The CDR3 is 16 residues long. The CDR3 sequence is CASSRDRVGSTDTQYF. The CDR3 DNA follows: TGTGCCAGCAGCCGGGACAGGGTAGGGTCGACAGATACGCAGTATTTT.

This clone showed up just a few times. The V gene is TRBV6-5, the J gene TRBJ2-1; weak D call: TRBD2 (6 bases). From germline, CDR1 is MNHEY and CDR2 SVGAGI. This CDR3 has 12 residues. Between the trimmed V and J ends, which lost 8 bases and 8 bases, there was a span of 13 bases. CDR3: CASRLGRHEQFF. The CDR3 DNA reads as TGTGCCAGCCGACTGGGGAGGCATGAGCAGTTCTTC.

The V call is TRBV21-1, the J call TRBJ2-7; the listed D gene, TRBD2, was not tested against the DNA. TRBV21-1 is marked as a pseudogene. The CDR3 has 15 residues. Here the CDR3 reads CALGEGSPCSYEQYF. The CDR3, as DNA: TGTGCCCTTGGAGAGGGCTCCCCTTGCTCCTACGAGCAGTACTTC.

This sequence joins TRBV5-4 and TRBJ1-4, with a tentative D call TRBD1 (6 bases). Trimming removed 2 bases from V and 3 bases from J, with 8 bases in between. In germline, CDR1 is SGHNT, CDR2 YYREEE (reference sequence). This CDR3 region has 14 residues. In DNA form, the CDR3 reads TGTGCCAGCAGCTTAGGGGGACCTAATGAAAAACTGTTTTTT. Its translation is CASSLGGPNEKLFF.

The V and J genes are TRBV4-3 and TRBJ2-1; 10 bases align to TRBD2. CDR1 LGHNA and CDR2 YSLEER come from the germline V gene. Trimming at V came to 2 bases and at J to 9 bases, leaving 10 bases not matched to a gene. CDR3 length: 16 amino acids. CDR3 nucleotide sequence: TGCGCCAGCAGCCAAAGGCCAGCGGGAGGGCCTAGTGAGCAGTTCTTC. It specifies CASSQRPAGGPSEQFF.

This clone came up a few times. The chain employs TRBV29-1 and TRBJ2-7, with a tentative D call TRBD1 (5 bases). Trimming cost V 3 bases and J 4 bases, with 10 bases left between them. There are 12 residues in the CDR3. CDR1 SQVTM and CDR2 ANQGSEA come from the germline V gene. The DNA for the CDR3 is TGCAGCGTTGATAAGGGGTCGTACGAGCAGTACTTC. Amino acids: CSVDKGSYEQYF.

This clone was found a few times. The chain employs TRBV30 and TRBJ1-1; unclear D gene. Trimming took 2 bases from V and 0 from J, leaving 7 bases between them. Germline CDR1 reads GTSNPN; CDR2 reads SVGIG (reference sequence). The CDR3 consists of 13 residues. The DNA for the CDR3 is TGTGCCTGGAGTAACGGGTTGAACACTGAAGCTTTCTTT. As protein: CAWSNGLNTEAFF.

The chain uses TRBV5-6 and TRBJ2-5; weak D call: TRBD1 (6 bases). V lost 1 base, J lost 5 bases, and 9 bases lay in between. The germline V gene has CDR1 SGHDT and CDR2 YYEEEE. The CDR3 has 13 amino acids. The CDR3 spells CASSLSGAETQYF. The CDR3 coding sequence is TGTGCCAGCAGCTTGTCAGGGGCGGAGACCCAGTACTTC.

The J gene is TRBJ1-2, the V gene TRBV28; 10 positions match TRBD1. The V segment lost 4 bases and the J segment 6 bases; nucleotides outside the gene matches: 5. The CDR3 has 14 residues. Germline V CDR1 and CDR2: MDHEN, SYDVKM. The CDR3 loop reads CASSSQGQGNGYTF. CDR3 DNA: TGTGCCAGCAGTTCACAGGGACAGGGGAATGGCTACACCTTC.

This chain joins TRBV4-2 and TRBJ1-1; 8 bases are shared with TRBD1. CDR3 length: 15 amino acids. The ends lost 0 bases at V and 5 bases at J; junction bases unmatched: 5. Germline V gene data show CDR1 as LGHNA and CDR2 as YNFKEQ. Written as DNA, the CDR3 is TGTGCCAGCAGCCAAGAGGCGGACAGGGCAACTGAAGCTTTCTTT. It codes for CASSQEADRATEAFF.

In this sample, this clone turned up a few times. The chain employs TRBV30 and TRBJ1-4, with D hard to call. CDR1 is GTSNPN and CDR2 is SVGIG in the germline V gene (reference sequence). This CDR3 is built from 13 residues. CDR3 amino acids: CAWSEGLNEKLFF. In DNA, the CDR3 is TGTGCTTGGTCGGAGGGATTAAATGAAAAACTGTTTTTT.

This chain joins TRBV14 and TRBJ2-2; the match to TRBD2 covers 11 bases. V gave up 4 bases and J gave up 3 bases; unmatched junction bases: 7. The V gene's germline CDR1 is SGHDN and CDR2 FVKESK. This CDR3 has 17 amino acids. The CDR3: CASSRPGTSGYTGELFF. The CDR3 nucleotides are TGTGCCAGCAGCCGGCCAGGGACTAGCGGTTACACCGGGGAGCTGTTTTTT.

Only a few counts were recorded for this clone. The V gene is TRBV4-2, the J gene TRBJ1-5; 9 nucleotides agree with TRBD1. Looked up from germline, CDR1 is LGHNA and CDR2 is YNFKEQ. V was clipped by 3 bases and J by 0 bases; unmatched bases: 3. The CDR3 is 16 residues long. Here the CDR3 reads CASSQGQGHSNQPQHF. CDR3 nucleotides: TGTGCCAGCAGCCAGGGACAGGGACATAGCAATCAGCCCCAGCATTTT.

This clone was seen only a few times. In DNA form, the CDR3 reads TGCAGCGCCCAGGGGGAAGCATGGGAGACCCAGTACTTC. Protein sequence: CSAQGEAWETQYF. This rearrangement joins TRBV29-1 to TRBJ2-5; 7 bases are a match to TRBD1. CDR3 length: 13 residues. Germline V gives CDR1 SQVTM, CDR2 ANQGSEA. With V trimmed by 7 bases and J by 5 bases, 10 bases remained unmatched.

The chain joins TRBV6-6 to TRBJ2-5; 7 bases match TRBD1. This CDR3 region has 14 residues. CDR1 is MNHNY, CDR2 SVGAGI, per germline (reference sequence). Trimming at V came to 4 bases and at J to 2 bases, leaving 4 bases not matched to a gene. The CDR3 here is CASSSRDRQETQYF. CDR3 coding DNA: TGTGCCAGCAGTTCCCGGGACAGACAAGAGACCCAGTACTTC.